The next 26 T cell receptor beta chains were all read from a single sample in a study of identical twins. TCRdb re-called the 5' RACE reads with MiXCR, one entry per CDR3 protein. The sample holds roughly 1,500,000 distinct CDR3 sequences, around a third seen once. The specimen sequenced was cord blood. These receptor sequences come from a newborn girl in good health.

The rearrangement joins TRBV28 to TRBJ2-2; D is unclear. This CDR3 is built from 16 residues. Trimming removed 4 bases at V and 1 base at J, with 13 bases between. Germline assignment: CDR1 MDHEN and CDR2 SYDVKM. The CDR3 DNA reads TGTGCCAGCAGTTGGGCTGGTGGTGGGAACACCGGGGAGCTGTTTTTT. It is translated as CASSWAGGGNTGELFF.

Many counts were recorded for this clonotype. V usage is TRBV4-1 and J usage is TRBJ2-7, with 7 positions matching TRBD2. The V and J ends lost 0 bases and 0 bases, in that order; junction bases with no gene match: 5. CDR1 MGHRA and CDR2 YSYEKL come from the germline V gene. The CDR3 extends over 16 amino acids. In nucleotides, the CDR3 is TGCGCCAGCAGCCAAGAACCTAGCGGTCTCTCCTACGAGCAGTACTTC. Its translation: CASSQEPSGLSYEQYF.

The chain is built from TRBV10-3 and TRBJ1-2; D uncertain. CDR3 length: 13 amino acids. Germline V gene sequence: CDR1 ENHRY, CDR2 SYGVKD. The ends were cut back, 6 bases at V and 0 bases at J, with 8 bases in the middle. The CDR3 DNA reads TGTGCCATCAGGGCTACTACTAACTATGGCTACACCTTC. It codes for CAIRATTNYGYTF.

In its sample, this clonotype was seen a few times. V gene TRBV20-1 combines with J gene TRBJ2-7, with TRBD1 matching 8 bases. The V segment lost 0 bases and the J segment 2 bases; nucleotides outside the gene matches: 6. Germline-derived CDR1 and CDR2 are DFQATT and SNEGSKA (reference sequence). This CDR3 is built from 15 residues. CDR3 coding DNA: TGCAGTGCTAGAGATTTTACAGGGGGAACCTACGAGCAGTACTTC. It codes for CSARDFTGGTYEQYF.

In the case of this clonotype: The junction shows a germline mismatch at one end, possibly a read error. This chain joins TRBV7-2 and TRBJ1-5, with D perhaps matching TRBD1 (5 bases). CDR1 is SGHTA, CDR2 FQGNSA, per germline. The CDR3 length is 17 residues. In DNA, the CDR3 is TGTGCCAGCAGCTTAGAGGGGTCAGGGTTGGGCAATCGGCCCCAGCATTTT. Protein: CASSLEGSGLGNRPQHF. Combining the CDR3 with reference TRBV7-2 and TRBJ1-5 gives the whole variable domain GAGVSQSPSNKVTEKGKDVELRCDPISGHTALYWYRQSLGQGLEFLIYFQGNSAPDKSGLPSDRFSAERTGGSVSTLTIQRTQQEDSAVYLCASSLEGSGLGNRPQHFGDGTRLSIL.

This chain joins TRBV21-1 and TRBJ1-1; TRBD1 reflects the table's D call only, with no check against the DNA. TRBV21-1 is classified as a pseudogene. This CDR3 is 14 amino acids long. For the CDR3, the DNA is TGTGCCAGCAGCAAACAGGGGGTGAACACTGAAGCTTTCTTT. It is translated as CASSKQGVNTEAFF.

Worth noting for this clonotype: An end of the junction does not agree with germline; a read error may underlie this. The CDR3 coding sequence is TGTGCCGGCAGCGGACGGCCCTACGAGCAGTACTTC. As protein: CAGSGRPYEQYF. This chain uses TRBV12-3 or TRBV12-4 with TRBJ2-7; a weak D match, TRBD2 (5 bases). The CDR3 runs 12 residues.

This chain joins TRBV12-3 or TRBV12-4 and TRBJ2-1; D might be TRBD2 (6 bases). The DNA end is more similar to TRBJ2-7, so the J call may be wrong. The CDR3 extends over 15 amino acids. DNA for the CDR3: TGTGCCAGCAGTTTCTCGGGACTCACCTACAATGAGCAGTACTTC. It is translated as CASSFSGLTYNEQYF.

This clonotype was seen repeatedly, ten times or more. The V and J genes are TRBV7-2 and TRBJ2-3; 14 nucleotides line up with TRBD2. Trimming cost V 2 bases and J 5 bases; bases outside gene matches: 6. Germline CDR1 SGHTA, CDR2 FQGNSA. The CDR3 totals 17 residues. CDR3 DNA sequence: TGTGCCAGCAGCTTAACGAGACTAGCGGGAGGGCAAGATACGCAGTATTTT. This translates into CASSLTRLAGGQDTQYF. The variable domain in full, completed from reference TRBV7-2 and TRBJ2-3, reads GAGVSQSPSNKVTEKGKDVELRCDPISGHTALYWYRQSLGQGLEFLIYFQGNSAPDKSGLPSDRFSAERTGGSVSTLTIQRTQQEDSAVYLCASSLTRLAGGQDTQYFGPGTRLTVL.

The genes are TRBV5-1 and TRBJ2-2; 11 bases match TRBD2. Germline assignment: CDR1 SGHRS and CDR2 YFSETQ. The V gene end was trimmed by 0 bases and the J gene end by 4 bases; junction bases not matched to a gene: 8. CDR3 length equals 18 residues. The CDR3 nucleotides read TGCGCCAGCAGCTTGGCCTCGACTAGCGGGATTCTCACCGGGGAGCTGTTTTTT. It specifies CASSLASTSGILTGELFF. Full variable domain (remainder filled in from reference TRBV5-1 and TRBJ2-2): KAGVTQTPRYLIKTRGQQVTLSCSPISGHRSVSWYQQTPGQGLQFLFEYFSETQRNKGNFPGRFSGRQFSNSRSEMNVSTLELGDSALYLCASSLASTSGILTGELFFGEGSRLTVL.

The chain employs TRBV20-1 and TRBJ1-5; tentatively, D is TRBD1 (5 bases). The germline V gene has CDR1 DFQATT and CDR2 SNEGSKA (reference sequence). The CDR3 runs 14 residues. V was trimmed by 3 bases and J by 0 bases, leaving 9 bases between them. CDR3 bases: TGCAGTGCTAGCTCGGGACTTAGCAATCAGCCCCAGCATTTT. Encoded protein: CSASSGLSNQPQHF.

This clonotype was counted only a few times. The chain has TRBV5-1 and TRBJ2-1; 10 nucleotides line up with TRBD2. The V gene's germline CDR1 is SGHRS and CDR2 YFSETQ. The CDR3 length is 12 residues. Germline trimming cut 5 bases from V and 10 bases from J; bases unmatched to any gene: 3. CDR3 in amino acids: CASSQTSGEQFF. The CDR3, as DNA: TGCGCCAGCAGTCAGACTAGCGGGGAGCAGTTCTTC.

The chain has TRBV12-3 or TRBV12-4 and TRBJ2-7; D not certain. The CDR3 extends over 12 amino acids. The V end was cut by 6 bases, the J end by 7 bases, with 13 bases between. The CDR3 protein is CASRVSYNEQYF. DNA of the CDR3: TGTGCCAGCAGGGTTAGTTACAATGAGCAGTACTTC.

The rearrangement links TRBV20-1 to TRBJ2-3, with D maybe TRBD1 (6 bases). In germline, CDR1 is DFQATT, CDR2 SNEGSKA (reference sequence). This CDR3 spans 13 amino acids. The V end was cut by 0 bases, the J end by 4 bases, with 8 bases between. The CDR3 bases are TGCAGTGCTAGAGATCACAGGGCAGATACGCAGTATTTT. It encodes CSARDHRADTQYF.

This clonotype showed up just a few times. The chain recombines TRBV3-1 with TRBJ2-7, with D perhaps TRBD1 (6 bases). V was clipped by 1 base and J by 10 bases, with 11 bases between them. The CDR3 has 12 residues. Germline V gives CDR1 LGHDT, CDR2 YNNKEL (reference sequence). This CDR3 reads CASSQARQAQYF. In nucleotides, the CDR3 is TGTGCCAGCAGCCAAGCTAGACAGGCACAGTACTTC.

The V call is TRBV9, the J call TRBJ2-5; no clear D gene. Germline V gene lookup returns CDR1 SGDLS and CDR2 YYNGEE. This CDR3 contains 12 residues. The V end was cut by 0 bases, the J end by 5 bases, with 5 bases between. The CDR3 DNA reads TGTGCCAGCAGCGTAGGGAGCGAGACCCAGTACTTC. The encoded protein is CASSVGSETQYF.

The DNA of the CDR3 is TGTGCCAGCAGTTTCACCCCCGAGACCCAGTACTTC. Its protein is CASSFTPETQYF. This rearrangement joins TRBV28 to TRBJ2-5; D unresolved. The CDR3 covers 12 residues. Germline V gene sequence: CDR1 MDHEN, CDR2 SYDVKM. The ends were cut back, 3 bases at V and 5 bases at J, with 7 bases in the middle.

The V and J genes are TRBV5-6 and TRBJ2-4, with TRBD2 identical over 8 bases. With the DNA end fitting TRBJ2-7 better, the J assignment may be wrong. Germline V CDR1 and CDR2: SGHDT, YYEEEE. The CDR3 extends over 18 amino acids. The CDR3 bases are TGTGCCAGCAGCCCGACGATTAGGGGGACTAGTTTGGCCTACGAGCAGTACTTC. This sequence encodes CASSPTIRGTSLAYEQYF.

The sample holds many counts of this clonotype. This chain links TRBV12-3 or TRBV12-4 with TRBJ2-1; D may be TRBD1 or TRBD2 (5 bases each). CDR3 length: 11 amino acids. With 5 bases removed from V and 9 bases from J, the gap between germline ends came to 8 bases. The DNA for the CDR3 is TGTGCCAGCAGTCCCGGGACTGAGCAGTTCTTC. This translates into CASSPGTEQFF.

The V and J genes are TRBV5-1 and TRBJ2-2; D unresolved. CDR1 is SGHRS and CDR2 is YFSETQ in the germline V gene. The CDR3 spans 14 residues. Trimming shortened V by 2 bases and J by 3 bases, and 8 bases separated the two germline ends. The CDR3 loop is CASSLQSDTGELFF. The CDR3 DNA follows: TGCGCCAGCAGCTTACAGAGCGACACCGGGGAGCTGTTTTTT.

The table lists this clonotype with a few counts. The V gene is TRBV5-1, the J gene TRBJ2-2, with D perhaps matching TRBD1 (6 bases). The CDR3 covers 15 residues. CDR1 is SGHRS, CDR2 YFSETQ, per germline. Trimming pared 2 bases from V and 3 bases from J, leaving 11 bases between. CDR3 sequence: CASSFIRGDTGELFF. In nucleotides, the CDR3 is TGCGCCAGCAGCTTCATCAGGGGAGACACCGGGGAGCTGTTTTTT.

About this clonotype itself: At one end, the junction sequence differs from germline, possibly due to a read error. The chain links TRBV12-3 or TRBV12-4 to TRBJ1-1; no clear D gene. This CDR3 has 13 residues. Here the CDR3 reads CASSLTPNAEAFF. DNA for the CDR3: TGTGCCAGCAGCCTGACACCGAACGCTGAAGCTTTCTTT.

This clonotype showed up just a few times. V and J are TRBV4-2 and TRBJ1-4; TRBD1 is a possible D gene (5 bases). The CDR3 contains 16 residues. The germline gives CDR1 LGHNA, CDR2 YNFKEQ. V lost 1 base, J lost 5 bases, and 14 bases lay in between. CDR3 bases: TGTGCCAGCAGCCAAGTCGCAACAGGCCCAAATGAAAAACTGTTTTTT. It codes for CASSQVATGPNEKLFF.

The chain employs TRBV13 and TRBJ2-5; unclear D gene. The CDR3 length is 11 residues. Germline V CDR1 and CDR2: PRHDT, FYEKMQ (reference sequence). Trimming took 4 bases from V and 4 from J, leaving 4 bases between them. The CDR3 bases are TGTGCCAGCAGCTCCGTAGAGACCCAGTACTTC. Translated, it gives CASSSVETQYF.

CDR3 protein: CAWSTGGRVYF. The CDR3 region has the DNA TGTGCCTGGAGCACGGGGGGGCGAGTGTACTTC. The rearrangement links TRBV30 to TRBJ2-5; 8 bases are a match to TRBD2. This CDR3 comprises 11 residues. From germline, CDR1 is GTSNPN and CDR2 SVGIG (reference sequence). Germline trimming cut 3 bases from V and 13 bases from J; bases unmatched to any gene: 7.

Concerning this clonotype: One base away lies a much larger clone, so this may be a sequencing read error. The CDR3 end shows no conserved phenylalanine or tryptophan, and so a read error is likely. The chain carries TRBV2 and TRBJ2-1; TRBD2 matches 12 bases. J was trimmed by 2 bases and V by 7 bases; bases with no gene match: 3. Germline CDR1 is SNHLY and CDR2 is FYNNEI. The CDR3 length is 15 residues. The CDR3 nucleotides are TGTGCCAGCACCCCTAGCGGGAGGGCCTACAATGAGCAGTTCCTC. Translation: CASTPSGRAYNEQFL.